These 26 T cell receptor beta chains share one sample of origin, sequenced in a study of response to subunit inactivated influenza vaccine. MiXCR was run by TCRdb on the RT-PCR reads, yielding one entry per CDR3 protein. This sample has about 540,000 distinct CDR3 sequences, with under 30% found just once. These sequences were also reported in another study, on T cells expressing NK-cell markers. From that study: Libraries used 5'RACE template switching adding universal primer site and UMIs.

The specimen comprised CD4+ T cells sorted from PBMCs, sampled about 11 days after vaccination. These receptors all stem from a man aged 45-60 years who received an inactivated influenza vaccine.

This clonotype was counted many times. J is TRBJ2-2 and V is TRBV29-1, with D uncertain. There are 13 residues in the CDR3. Germline V lookup: CDR1 SQVTM, CDR2 ANQGSEA. With 8 bases removed from V and 0 bases from J, the gap between germline ends came to 10 bases. For the CDR3, the DNA is TGCAGCTTCAGCGAATCGAACACCGGGGAGCTGTTTTTT. Protein product: CSFSESNTGELFF.

The chain uses TRBV5-6 and TRBJ2-7; tentative D call: TRBD2 (5 bases). V lost 1 base, J lost 1 base, and 12 bases lay in between. The CDR3 runs 15 residues. Germline CDR1 reads SGHDT; CDR2 reads YYEEEE. CDR3 protein: CASSLTWTSSYEQYF. As DNA, the CDR3 is TGTGCCAGCAGCTTGACCTGGACTTCTTCCTACGAGCAGTACTTC. The full variable domain, with the rest looked up from reference TRBV5-6 and TRBJ2-7, is DAGVTQSPTHLIKTRGQQVTLRCSPKSGHDTVSWYQQALGQGPQFIFQYYEEEERQRGNFPDRFSGHQFPNYSSELNVNALLLGDSALYLCASSLTWTSSYEQYFGPGTRLTVT.

This sequence joins TRBV6-1 and TRBJ2-7; TRBD1 aligns across 9 bases. Germline V gene lookup returns CDR1 MNHNS and CDR2 SASEGT. The V segment lost 8 bases and the J segment 3 bases; nucleotides outside the gene matches: 8. This CDR3 spans 14 amino acids. The CDR3 bases are TGTGCCAGCCACCCGGGACAGGGACGCTACGAGCAGTACTTC. Its protein is CASHPGQGRYEQYF.

This clonotype appeared a few times. At one boundary the junction diverges from the germline segment, which might be a read error. The J gene is TRBJ1-2, the V gene TRBV20-1, with 7 bases identical to TRBD1. This CDR3 contains 14 residues. CDR1 is DFQATT, CDR2 SNEGSKA, per germline (reference sequence). CDR3 protein: CSARGDSPVLRYTF. CDR3 sequence (DNA): TGCAGTGCTAGAGGGGACAGCCCGGTACTTCGCTATACCTTC.

The chain carries TRBV2 and TRBJ2-7; TRBD2 agrees at 11 bases. CDR3 size: 15 residues. V lost 4 bases and J lost 2; bases outside the gene matches: 4. Germline CDR1 SNHLY, CDR2 FYNNEI. The DNA for the CDR3 is TGTGCCAGCAGTGTTCTAGCGGGAGGCCCCTACGAGCAGTACTTC. The encoded protein is CASSVLAGGPYEQYF.

This clonotype was counted a few times. CDR3 sequence reads: CASSLVSGNEQYF. The CDR3, as DNA: TGTGCCAGCAGCTTAGTTTCGGGGAACGAGCAGTACTTC. The chain uses TRBV7-9 and TRBJ2-7, with a weak D call TRBD2 (5 bases). CDR1 and CDR2 from the germline V gene are SEHNR and FQNEAQ (reference sequence). Between the trimmed V and J ends, which lost 1 base and 5 bases, there was a span of 9 bases. CDR3 size: 13 residues. Filled out from reference TRBV7-9 and TRBJ2-7, the complete variable domain reads DTGVSQNPRHKITKRGQNVTFRCDPISEHNRLYWYRQTLGQGPEFLTYFQNEAQLEKSRLLSDRFSAERPKGSFSTLEIQRTEQGDSAMYLCASSLVSGNEQYFGPGTRLTVT.

The chain links TRBV6-5 to TRBJ1-2; 8 bases match TRBD1. The ends lost 4 bases at V and 4 bases at J; junction bases unmatched: 11. Germline-derived CDR1 and CDR2 are MNHEY and SVGAGI. The CDR3 sequence is 16 residues long. CDR3 DNA: TGTGCCAGCAGTTCCCTCCCGGGACAGGCCAGCTATGGCTACACCTTC. It translates to CASSSLPGQASYGYTF.

This clonotype was picked up one time. J is TRBJ2-1 and V is TRBV12-3 or TRBV12-4; the match to TRBD2 covers 11 bases. This CDR3 region has 15 residues. The junction had 4 bases not matched to a gene; V was cut back by 4 bases and J by 5 bases. The CDR3 here is CASSYGLAGNNEQFF. The CDR3 DNA is TGTGCCAGCAGTTACGGACTAGCGGGCAACAATGAGCAGTTCTTC.

This chain joins TRBV6-5 and TRBJ2-5; no clear D gene. The CDR3 has 15 amino acids. Germline CDR1 reads MNHEY; CDR2 reads SVGAGI. V was clipped by 2 bases and J by 5 bases, with 15 bases between them. CDR3 bases: TGTGCCAGCAGTTACATCAGGACCCCCGGGGAGACCCAGTACTTC. This translates into CASSYIRTPGETQYF.

This clonotype has just a few counts. The rearrangement uses TRBV6-7 and TRBJ2-3, with 11 nucleotides matching TRBD1. TRBV6-7 is an ORF, and what it does is uncertain. Trimming at V came to 2 bases and at J to 6 bases, leaving 10 bases not matched to a gene. There are 17 residues in the CDR3. DNA of the CDR3: TGTGCCAGCAGTTACCCAGAAACCGGGACAGGGGGGGATACGCAGTATTTT. Its protein product is CASSYPETGTGGDTQYF.

This clonotype was observed a few times. The chain is built from TRBV11-2 and TRBJ2-7; 8 bases map to TRBD2. Germline lookup yields CDR1 SGHAT and CDR2 FQNNGV. The CDR3 loop spans 16 amino acids. Trimming at V came to 7 bases and at J to 3 bases, leaving 14 bases not matched to a gene. The CDR3 reads CASTLSALADNYEQYF. CDR3 nucleotides: TGTGCCAGCACCTTGTCGGCACTAGCGGACAACTACGAGCAGTACTTC.

This sequence joins TRBV6-2 or TRBV6-3 and TRBJ2-7; 9 bases align to TRBD1. V dropped 7 bases and J dropped 7; count of bases not matched to a gene: 14. This CDR3 comprises 15 residues. Germline CDR1 MNHEY, CDR2 SVGEGT. CDR3 protein: CASKLLGQGVEEQYF. The CDR3 nucleotides read TGTGCCAGCAAATTGTTGGGACAGGGTGTCGAGGAGCAGTACTTC.

The chain is built from TRBV5-1 and TRBJ2-2, with D hard to call. V lost 1 base, J lost 0 bases, and 13 bases lay in between. This CDR3 region has 17 residues. Germline V CDR1 and CDR2: SGHRS, YFSETQ. Written as DNA, the CDR3 is TGCGCCAGCAGCTTGCCAGCAGATGCCTCGAACACCGGGGAGCTGTTTTTT. Protein product: CASSLPADASNTGELFF.

V usage is TRBV5-6 and J usage is TRBJ1-2; TRBD1 aligns across 12 bases. V was clipped by 4 bases and J by 4 bases; unmatched bases: 5. This CDR3 is 15 amino acids long. Germline V gene sequence: CDR1 SGHDT, CDR2 YYEEEE. The CDR3 protein is CASSTRDRGLYGYTF. The CDR3 DNA is TGTGCCAGCAGCACCCGGGACAGGGGGCTCTATGGCTACACCTTC. Filled out from reference TRBV5-6 and TRBJ1-2, the complete variable domain reads DAGVTQSPTHLIKTRGQQVTLRCSPKSGHDTVSWYQQALGQGPQFIFQYYEEEERQRGNFPDRFSGHQFPNYSSELNVNALLLGDSALYLCASSTRDRGLYGYTFGSGTRLTVV.

V and J are TRBV5-1 and TRBJ2-3, with D possibly TRBD1 on 5 matching bases. This CDR3 has 16 amino acids. With 4 bases removed from V and 4 bases from J, the gap between germline ends came to 19 bases. Germline-derived CDR1 and CDR2 are SGHRS and YFSETQ. Written as DNA, the CDR3 is TGCGCCAGCAGCCTCCCAGGGCGGCGGTGGGCAGATACGCAGTATTTT. Translating it yields CASSLPGRRWADTQYF.

This clonotype was counted ten times or more. The chain couples TRBV28 to TRBJ2-7; D unresolved. Germline loops: CDR1 MDHEN, CDR2 SYDVKM. V lost 1 base and J 2 bases, leaving 18 bases between the germline ends. CDR3 length: 17 residues. DNA for the CDR3: TGTGCCAGCAGTTTATTCTCTGGGCGAAAACTAACCTACGAGCAGTACTTC. It specifies CASSLFSGRKLTYEQYF.

This clonotype was seen ten or more times. The chain has TRBV20-1 and TRBJ2-7; D remains unclear. The ends were cut back, 0 bases at V and 1 base at J, with 10 bases in the middle. CDR1 is DFQATT and CDR2 is SNEGSKA in the germline V gene (reference sequence). The CDR3 loop spans 14 amino acids. The CDR3 region has the DNA TGCAGTGCTAGAGATTCGACGTGGTCCTACGAGCAGTACTTC. The encoded protein is CSARDSTWSYEQYF.

The chain recombines TRBV20-1 with TRBJ2-7; D gene uncertain. The CDR3 totals 15 residues. CDR1 is DFQATT and CDR2 is SNEGSKA in the germline V gene (reference sequence). Trimming took off 4 bases at V and 3 bases at J, with 19 bases between the two ends. CDR3 sequence reads: CSANPPGKINYEQYF. The CDR3, as DNA: TGCAGTGCTAACCCACCGGGTAAAATAAACTACGAGCAGTACTTC.

This clonotype was detected a few times. The chain is built from TRBV28 and TRBJ2-2; TRBD1 is a possible D gene (6 bases). This CDR3 comprises 16 residues. Germline V gene lookup returns CDR1 MDHEN and CDR2 SYDVKM. V lost 7 bases and J 1 base, leaving 16 bases between the germline ends. The CDR3 DNA is TGTGCCAGCACGTTGGACCCGACAGGGAACACCGGGGAGCTGTTTTTT. Its translation: CASTLDPTGNTGELFF.

This chain connects TRBV5-1 to TRBJ2-5; 7 bases fit TRBD1. This CDR3 is built from 13 residues. Trimming took 4 bases from V and 5 from J; bases not matched to a gene: 5. Germline V gene lookup returns CDR1 SGHRS and CDR2 YFSETQ. The CDR3 loop reads CASSHDRVETQYF. CDR3 sequence (DNA): TGCGCCAGCAGCCACGACAGGGTGGAGACCCAGTACTTC.

This clonotype was seen a handful of times. This chain links TRBV20-1 with TRBJ2-3; 7 nucleotides match TRBD1. The CDR3 covers 14 residues. J lost 3 bases, V lost 6 bases, and 9 bases had no gene match. Germline-derived CDR1 and CDR2 are DFQATT and SNEGSKA (reference sequence). DNA for the CDR3: TGCAGTGCGACCGACAGGGCATGGACAGATACGCAGTATTTT. Protein product: CSATDRAWTDTQYF.

The rearrangement joins TRBV5-1 to TRBJ2-5; D might be TRBD2 (6 bases). The CDR3 is made up of 14 amino acids. Germline V lookup: CDR1 SGHRS, CDR2 YFSETQ. The ends were cut back, 4 bases at V and 4 bases at J, with 14 bases in the middle. CDR3 loop: CASSPGLPPETQYF. In DNA, the CDR3 is TGCGCCAGCAGCCCGGGACTCCCGCCAGAGACCCAGTACTTC.

The chain links TRBV11-3 to TRBJ2-3; D may be TRBD2 (7 bases). CDR1 is SGHNT and CDR2 is YENEEA in the germline V gene. The V and J ends lost 5 bases and 4 bases respectively, with 16 bases between them. This CDR3 region has 15 residues. CDR3 in amino acids: CASSQEGGRSDTQYF. CDR3 nucleotides: TGTGCCAGCAGCCAAGAGGGGGGGCGGTCAGATACGCAGTATTTT. Supplemented by reference TRBV11-3 and TRBJ2-3, the full variable domain reads EAGVVQSPRYKIIEKKQPVAFWCNPISGHNTLYWYLQNLGQGPELLIRYENEEAVDDSQLPKDRFSAERLKGVDSTLKIQPAELGDSAVYLCASSQEGGRSDTQYFGPGTRLTVL.

This clonotype showed up just once. The gene calls are TRBV5-1 and TRBJ2-3, with TRBD2 matching over 8 bases. Germline assignment: CDR1 SGHRS and CDR2 YFSETQ. After removal of 0 bases from V and 4 bases from J, the junction contained 4 bases not matched to a gene. The CDR3 extends over 15 amino acids. The CDR3 loop is CASSLASGGPDTQYF. The CDR3 nucleotides are TGCGCCAGCAGCTTGGCTTCGGGAGGGCCAGATACGCAGTATTTT.

This rearrangement joins TRBV7-8 to TRBJ2-5; TRBD2 aligns across 10 bases. V shed 5 bases, J shed 5 bases, and the junction held 11 bases outside the gene matches. Germline V CDR1 and CDR2: SGHVS, FQNEAQ. The length of the CDR3 is 16 residues. As DNA, the CDR3 is TGTGCCAGCAGCGCTTTAGCGGGAGGTCTGGGGGAGACCCAGTACTTC. Translated: CASSALAGGLGETQYF.

The genes are TRBV20-1 and TRBJ2-1, with 7 bases identical to TRBD1. The CDR3 runs 15 residues. J lost 1 base, V lost 2 bases, and 5 bases had no gene match. Germline CDR1 and CDR2: DFQATT and SNEGSKA (reference sequence). CDR3: CSARNDRESYNEQFF. The CDR3 DNA follows: TGCAGTGCTAGAAACGACAGGGAGTCCTACAATGAGCAGTTCTTC.